Each of the 14 T cell receptor beta chains below was sequenced from the same sample in a study of regulatory T cells in long-lasting Graves disease. Sample time point: newly diagnosed GD, antithyroid drugs for less than 3 months. Researchers made the TCR library from RNA that was extracted from PBMCs. iRepertoire HTBI primers and Arm-PCR of CDR3 regions built TCR beta libraries. One entry per CDR3 protein results from TCRdb running MiXCR on the multiplex PCR reads. The sample consists of some 450,000 distinct CDR3 sequences, 16% of them appearing once. This sample also appeared in a second study, on T cells in Graves' hyperthyroidism and ophthalmopathy.

The sample here was peripheral blood mononuclear cells (PBMCs), taken at new diagnosis, from a patient treated with antithyroid drugs. The receptor source for this set is a woman in her twenties or thirties with Graves disease.

This clonotype has a count of ten or more. The chain recombines TRBV6-5 with TRBJ2-1, with D hard to call. The germline V gene encodes CDR1 MNHEY and CDR2 SVGAGI. Trimming removed 4 bases from V and 9 bases from J, with 10 bases in between. CDR3 length equals 12 residues. This chain's CDR3 is CASSSLVGEQFF. CDR3 DNA: TGTGCCAGCAGTTCCCTGGTCGGTGAGCAGTTCTTC.

About this clonotype itself: A clone one base away is much larger, so this may be a read error. This chain joins TRBV6-2 or TRBV6-3 and TRBJ2-7; D gene unclear. Germline V CDR1 and CDR2: MNHEY, SVGEGT. The CDR3 consists of 14 residues. The CDR3 protein is CAGSYIGPGYEQYF. CDR3 bases: TGTGCCGGCAGTTACATCGGACCGGGCTACGAGCAGTACTTC.

Ten or more counts support this clonotype. CDR3 nucleotide sequence: TGTGCCAGCAGCCCCAGGGCCCTAAACACCATATATTTT. Residues: CASSPRALNTIYF. The chain uses TRBV11-2 and TRBJ1-3; D is perhaps TRBD1 (5 bases). V was pared by 5 bases and J by 6 bases, with 11 bases between. In germline, CDR1 is SGHAT, CDR2 FQNNGV. CDR3 length equals 13 residues.

This clonotype appeared many times. The J gene is TRBJ2-1, the V gene TRBV2; D might be TRBD1 or TRBD2, each matching 5 bases. This CDR3 spans 15 amino acids. CDR1 is SNHLY, CDR2 FYNNEI, per germline. Trimming stripped 4 bases from V and 12 bases from J, with 22 bases between. In DNA, the CDR3 is TGTGCCAGCAGTGTTTCGGGACCCACTATGGGAAGGCAGTTCTTC. Its translation: CASSVSGPTMGRQFF.

This clonotype was seen a handful of times. V usage is TRBV11-3 and J usage is TRBJ2-7; tentatively, D is TRBD2 (6 bases). The CDR3 has 15 residues. With 5 bases removed from V and 0 bases from J, the gap between germline ends came to 14 bases. CDR1 and CDR2 from the germline V gene are SGHNT and YENEEA. The CDR3 nucleotides read TGTGCCAGCAGCCTGGGGCGGGGATCCTCCTACGAGCAGTACTTC. Its translation: CASSLGRGSSYEQYF. Looking up the rest from reference TRBV11-3 and TRBJ2-7 gives the full variable domain: EAGVVQSPRYKIIEKKQPVAFWCNPISGHNTLYWYLQNLGQGPELLIRYENEEAVDDSQLPKDRFSAERLKGVDSTLKIQPAELGDSAVYLCASSLGRGSSYEQYFGPGTRLTVT.

This clonotype appeared once. This sequence joins TRBV28 and TRBJ2-2; D remains unclear. CDR3 length equals 13 residues. Germline CDR1 is MDHEN and CDR2 is SYDVKM. The CDR3 is CAGMRSLTGELFF. The CDR3 DNA follows: TGTGCAGGGATGAGGTCCTTGACCGGGGAGCTGTTTTTT.

This clonotype appeared many times. The chain joins TRBV6-5 to TRBJ1-5; D gene ambiguous. With 2 bases removed from V and 11 bases from J, the gap between germline ends came to 22 bases. This CDR3 region has 16 residues. Germline V gene sequence: CDR1 MNHEY, CDR2 SVGAGI. CDR3 amino acids: CASSYDPLVQRVTQHF. In nucleotides, the CDR3 is TGTGCCAGCAGTTACGACCCTCTAGTACAAAGGGTAACCCAGCATTTT.

Ten or more counts support this clonotype. This sequence joins TRBV2 and TRBJ2-1; 8 bases match TRBD2. The better agreement between TRBJ2-5 and the DNA end casts doubt on the J call. Per germline, CDR1 SNHLY and CDR2 FYNNEI. The CDR3 spans 14 residues. The CDR3 is CASSVLADQETQYF. CDR3 sequence (DNA): TGTGCCAGCAGTGTACTAGCGGACCAAGAGACCCAGTACTTC.

This clonotype was seen a handful of times. The CDR3 reads CASSPEGYTEAFF. CDR3 nucleotides: TGTGCCAGCTCACCCGAGGGATACACTGAAGCTTTCTTT. This sequence joins TRBV18 and TRBJ1-1; D call uncertain. V lost 3 bases to trimming and J lost 3 bases, with 8 bases between them. From germline, CDR1 is KGHSH and CDR2 LQKENI. This CDR3 comprises 13 residues.

Many counts were recorded for this clonotype. This rearrangement joins TRBV11-2 to TRBJ2-1; TRBD2 is a possible D gene (6 bases). This CDR3 spans 16 amino acids. CDR1 SGHAT and CDR2 FQNNGV come from the germline V gene. Between the trimmed V and J ends, which lost 0 bases and 8 bases, there was a span of 17 bases. The DNA of the CDR3 is TGTGCCAGCAGCTTAGATTATGCCGCGGAGGGCGATGAGCAGTTCTTC. Encoded protein: CASSLDYAAEGDEQFF.

The CDR3 protein is CAWSDPGQGLFLSIYEQYF. CDR3 nucleotide sequence: TGTGCCTGGAGTGACCCGGGACAGGGGCTATTTTTGAGTATCTACGAGCAGTACTTC. This chain connects TRBV30 to TRBJ2-7; 10 bases fit TRBD1. Germline CDR1 is GTSNPN and CDR2 is SVGIG (reference sequence). The CDR3 is 19 amino acids. Unmatched junction bases numbered 18, after V lost 1 base and J lost 3 bases.

In this sample, this clonotype turned up many times. The DNA for the CDR3 is TGCAGTGCATCTCCCGGGACAGGGACCAATGAGCAGTTCTTC. It translates to CSASPGTGTNEQFF. V gene TRBV20-1 combines with J gene TRBJ2-1; 9 positions match TRBD1. The CDR3 totals 14 residues. Looked up from germline, CDR1 is DFQATT and CDR2 is SNEGSKA (reference sequence). Trimming at V came to 6 bases and at J to 6 bases, leaving 9 bases not matched to a gene.

The chain has TRBV29-1 and TRBJ2-1, with D perhaps matching TRBD2 (5 bases). Trimming pared 8 bases from V and 4 bases from J, leaving 18 bases between. This CDR3 has 14 amino acids. Germline CDR1 is SQVTM and CDR2 is ANQGSEA. In nucleotides, the CDR3 is TGCAGCTATAACCGGGCCAGCGGTTACAATGAGCAGTTCTTC. This translates into CSYNRASGYNEQFF.

This clonotype occurred a few times. The chain is built from TRBV6-2 or TRBV6-3 and TRBJ2-3; tentatively, D is TRBD1 or TRBD2 (7 bases each). There are 15 residues in the CDR3. The V gene lost 11 bases and the J gene lost 5 bases, with 23 bases spanning the gap. CDR1 and CDR2 (germline): MNHEY, SVGEGT. The CDR3 sequence is CASEGAGALRDTQYF. The CDR3 coding sequence is TGTGCCTCCGAGGGGGCGGGAGCCCTCAGAGATACGCAGTATTTT.